This T cell receptor (beta chain) was recorded in a study of beta chain features in type 1 diabetes. The table lists this clone with a few counts. The CDR3 is made up of 14 amino acids. Germline-derived CDR1 and CDR2 are SEHNR and FQNEAQ (reference sequence). J lost 5 bases, V lost 1 base, and 5 bases had no gene match. Expressed TCRB transcripts were sequenced because the isolated RNA had all been reverse transcribed beforehand. Data came from immunoSEQ multiplex PCR; TCRdb stores just in-frame clones and leaves some out. In the table there are roughly 240,000 clones, around 68% of which are singletons.

The chain has TRBV7-9 and TRBJ2-7; 7 bases are a match to TRBD2. The receptor was derived from a man aged 25-45 years in good health. Sequenced: naive CD4+ T cells from blood. CDR3 amino acids: CASSLGGRRDEQYF. The CDR3 DNA sequence: TGTGCCAGCAGCTTAGGCGGGAGACGCGACGAGCAGTACTTC.